The rows below give T cell receptor beta chains drawn from one sample of a study of radiation and T cells in renal cell carcinoma. Sequencing was performed with immunoSEQ multiplex PCR; in TCRdb, only in-frame clones are kept and a portion is missing. The table has 100,000 to 150,000 clones, roughly four fifths seen once; the top ten hold roughly 6.2%. Sequenced here: blood, sampled from a patient whose treatment included radiotherapy and nephrectomy. The receptors derive from a man in his fifties with renal cell carcinoma. The CDR3 runs from the conserved cysteine through the conserved F or W. A D gene is named only where the DNA matches it firmly. Size values are once, few and many counts, or a class for expanded clones, and some rows have none.

>TRBV18|-|TRBJ1-5|TRBD1
CASSPPGTGRNQPQHF
TGTGCCAGCTCACCACCCGGGACAGGGAGGAATCAGCCCCAGCATTTT
>TRBV19|-|TRBJ1-2|TRBD1
CASREDRDYGYTF
TGTGCCAGTAGGGAGGACAGGGACTATGGCTACACCTTC
>TRBV2|-|TRBJ2-2|-
CASSDLFRANTGELFF
TGTGCCAGCAGTGATCTGTTCAGGGCGAACACCGGGGAGCTGTTTTTT
>TRBV9|-|TRBJ2-1|TRBD2
CASSVPGTGILAGVHEQFF
TGTGCCAGCAGCGTTCCCGGGACAGGGATACTAGCGGGAGTTCATGAGCAGTTCTTC
>TRBV7-9|few|TRBJ2-1|-
CASSLSADEQFF
TGTGCCAGCAGCTTATCAGCAGATGAGCAGTTCTTC
>TRBV9|few|TRBJ1-1|-
CASSVGGAVTEAFF
TGTGCCAGCAGCGTCGGGGGCGCGGTCACTGAAGCTTTCTTT
>TRBV19|-|TRBJ2-3|-
CASSYLDPGADTQYF
TGTGCCAGTAGTTACCTTGACCCGGGGGCAGATACGCAGTATTTT
>TRBV10-1|once|TRBJ2-7|-
CASRLPGNPRCCEQYF
TGCGCCAGCAGACTACCCGGGAACCCCAGGTGTTGCGAGCAGTACTTC
>TRBV5-1|once|TRBJ2-3|-
CASSPDYSATQYF
TGCGCCAGCAGCCCCGACTACTCAGCTACGCAGTATTTT
>TRBV18|-|TRBJ2-7|TRBD2
CASSPGGGDYEQYF
TGTGCCAGCTCACCAGGCGGGGGGGACTACGAGCAGTACTTC
>TRBV14|once|TRBJ1-2|-
CASSQGPRGRFSYGYTF
TGTGCCAGCAGCCAAGGCCCTCGAGGGCGGTTTAGCTATGGCTACACCTTC
>TRBV7-3|once|TRBJ1-2|TRBD1
CASSLGGQGNYGYTF
TGTGCCAGCAGCTTAGGGGGACAGGGAAACTATGGCTACACCTTC
>TRBV5-5|-|TRBJ1-2|TRBD1
CASSLDRGQAGYTF
TGTGCCAGCAGCTTGGACAGGGGGCAAGCAGGCTACACCTTC
>TRBV11-1|-|TRBJ2-1|TRBD1
CASSLRDRVEQFF
TGTGCCAGCAGCCTCCGGGACAGGGTTGAGCAGTTCTTC
>TRBV7-3|-|TRBJ2-2|-
CASSEDGNTGELFF
TGTGCCAGCAGCGAAGACGGGAACACCGGGGAGCTGTTTTTT
>TRBV5-1|few|TRBJ2-2|TRBD1
CASSRDRGTGELFF
TGCGCCAGCAGCCGGGACAGGGGGACCGGGGAGCTGTTTTTT
>TRBV5-1|-|TRBJ2-5|-
CASSLVGGGETQYF
TGCGCCAGCAGCTTGGTGGGGGGCGGAGAGACCCAGTACTTC
>TRBV2|few|TRBJ2-5|-
CASSTPEETQYF
TGTGCCAGCAGTACTCCAGAAGAGACCCAGTACTTC
>TRBV18|-|TRBJ1-2|-
CASSPPGVGGYTF
TGTGCCAGCTCACCCCCCGGGGTAGGCGGCTACACCTTC
>TRBV5-6|-|TRBJ1-2|TRBD1
CASSLYWQGASYGYTF
TGTGCCAGCAGCTTGTATTGGCAGGGGGCCAGCTATGGCTACACCTTC
>TRBV19|few|TRBJ1-1|-
CASTEVPPVNTEAFF
TGTGCCAGTACCGAGGTCCCCCCCGTGAACACTGAAGCTTTCTTT
>TRBV7-9|-|TRBJ2-7|-
CASSQGQNSYEQYF
TGTGCCAGCAGCCAGGGACAAAACTCCTACGAGCAGTACTTC
>TRBV10-3|few|TRBJ1-1|-
CAISEGLRTEAFF
TGTGCCATCAGCGAGGGGCTTCGCACTGAAGCTTTCTTT
>TRBV19|once|TRBJ1-3|-
CASSSPRGTGNTIYF
TGTGCCAGTAGCAGCCCCAGGGGCACTGGAAACACCATATATTTT
>TRBV7-3|-|TRBJ2-2|-
CASSLTGTTGELFF
TGTGCCAGCAGCTTAACTGGGACCACCGGGGAGCTGTTTTTT
>TRBV5-5|-|TRBJ1-4|-
CASSPRGFSVNEKLFF
TGTGCCAGCAGCCCCCGGGGGTTTTCGGTAAATGAAAAACTGTTTTTT
>TRBV5-4|-|TRBJ2-5|TRBD1
CASSSLSTGGKTQYF
TGTGCCAGCAGCTCCCTTTCAACAGGGGGGAAGACCCAGTACTTC